Listed here are 32 T cell receptor beta chains from one sample, sequenced in a study of cytomegalovirus exposure and HLA in healthy donors. Primers for the PCR totalled 60 Vbeta and 13 Jbeta. Assay used: immunoSEQ multiplex PCR; TCRdb lists only in-frame clones, some missing. This repertoire includes roughly 27,000 clones. Source material: PBMCs. Receptor source: a man in his thirties or forties in good health and CMV-seronegative.

V is TRBV13 and J is TRBJ1-6; 10 nucleotides line up with TRBD1. This CDR3 comprises 15 residues. After removal of 5 bases from V and 10 bases from J, the junction contained 8 bases not matched to a gene. Germline V gene sequence: CDR1 PRHDT, CDR2 FYEKMQ (reference sequence). CDR3: CASSPDRGIWSPLHF. The CDR3 coding sequence is TGTGCCAGCAGCCCGGACAGGGGGATATGGTCACCCCTCCACTTT.

This chain links TRBV6-1 with TRBJ1-2; D is undetermined. V was cut by 2 bases and J by 3 bases, with 13 bases left in between. Germline CDR1 MNHNS, CDR2 SASEGT. The CDR3 spans 15 residues. The DNA for the CDR3 is TGTGCCAGCAGTGAATCGGCGGGCGCGTACTATGGCTACACCTTC. Residues: CASSESAGAYYGYTF.

V is TRBV13 and J is TRBJ2-3; D call uncertain. The CDR3 spans 15 residues. Trimming shortened V by 4 bases and J by 4 bases, and 15 bases separated the two germline ends. Germline CDR1 is PRHDT and CDR2 is FYEKMQ (reference sequence). The CDR3 DNA sequence: TGTGCCAGCAGCTCGCTAGTCCTCATGGCAGATACGCAGTATTTT. Amino acid sequence: CASSSLVLMADTQYF.

The J gene is TRBJ2-5, the V gene TRBV27; perhaps TRBD1 as D (5 bases). Trimming removed 5 bases at V and 7 bases at J, with 11 bases between. This CDR3 contains 12 residues. Germline CDR1 reads MNHEY; CDR2 reads SMNVEV (reference sequence). The CDR3 reads CASSPATGTQYF. The CDR3 bases are TGTGCCAGCAGTCCGGCCACAGGGACCCAGTACTTC.

This chain joins TRBV2 and TRBJ1-1; D perhaps matches TRBD1 (6 bases). The germline V gene has CDR1 SNHLY and CDR2 FYNNEI. The CDR3 is made up of 12 amino acids. Trimming stripped 8 bases from V and 11 bases from J, with 18 bases between. In nucleotides, the CDR3 is TGTGCCAGCGATTACTACAGGGCCCAGGCTTTCTTT. The encoded protein is CASDYYRAQAFF.

This chain uses TRBV29-1 with TRBJ2-5; 9 nucleotides match TRBD1. J gave up 4 bases and V 7 bases, and 4 bases lay outside the gene matches. The CDR3 is 12 residues long. CDR1 and CDR2 (germline): SQVTM, ANQGSEA. The CDR3 sequence: CSGGDRAETQYF. Here the CDR3 DNA reads TGCAGCGGCGGGGACAGGGCAGAGACCCAGTACTTC.

This chain joins TRBV2 and TRBJ1-2, with TRBD1 as a possible D gene (6 bases). The length of the CDR3 is 12 residues. Trimming shortened V by 6 bases and J by 8 bases, and 13 bases separated the two germline ends. Germline V lookup: CDR1 SNHLY, CDR2 FYNNEI. The CDR3 nucleotides are TGTGCCAGCAGGGCTACAGGGCTCGGCTACACCTTC. As protein: CASRATGLGYTF.

V usage is TRBV28 and J usage is TRBJ2-4; 7 bases align to TRBD2. The CDR3 runs 15 residues. The V gene end was trimmed by 6 bases and the J gene end by 1 base; junction bases not matched to a gene: 6. CDR1 and CDR2 (germline): MDHEN, SYDVKM. The CDR3 sequence: CASSSAGGAKNIQYF. The CDR3 nucleotides read TGTGCCAGCAGCAGCGCCGGGGGGGCCAAAAACATTCAGTACTTC. The full variable domain, completed using reference TRBV28 and TRBJ2-4, is DVKVTQSSRYLVKRTGEKVFLECVQDMDHENMFWYRQDPGLGLRLIYFSYDVKMKEKGDIPEGYSVSREKKERFSLILESASTNQTSMYLCASSSAGGAKNIQYFGAGTRLSVL.

The chain combines TRBV7-9 with TRBJ2-7; 8 nucleotides match TRBD1. CDR3 length equals 15 residues. The germline V gene encodes CDR1 SEHNR and CDR2 FQNEAQ (reference sequence). The J segment lost 0 bases and the V segment lost 0 bases, leaving 1 base of the junction unmatched. The CDR3 protein is CASSLAQGVSYEQYF. As DNA, the CDR3 is TGTGCCAGCAGCTTAGCACAGGGGGTCTCCTACGAGCAGTACTTC.

V and J are TRBV5-1 and TRBJ2-3, with TRBD2 matching over 10 bases. The CDR3 length is 15 residues. Trimming removed 5 bases from V and 5 bases from J; junction bases left unmatched: 8. CDR1 is SGHRS and CDR2 is YFSETQ in the germline V gene. This CDR3 reads CASSSSGSEGDTQYF. The CDR3 DNA follows: TGCGCCAGCAGTTCTAGCGGGAGTGAGGGAGATACGCAGTATTTT.

This chain joins TRBV29-1 and TRBJ1-2, with 10 bases lining up with TRBD1. In germline, CDR1 is SQVTM, CDR2 ANQGSEA. J gave up 8 bases and V 6 bases, and 9 bases lay outside the gene matches. The CDR3 runs 13 residues. The DNA of the CDR3 is TGCAGCGTGGACCCCGGGACAGGGGTCGGCTACACCTTC. Protein product: CSVDPGTGVGYTF.

V is TRBV19 and J is TRBJ2-7; no clear D. This CDR3 has 14 amino acids. Germline V gives CDR1 LNHDA, CDR2 SQIVND (reference sequence). Deletions cut 1 base from V and 5 bases from J, with 12 bases between. The DNA for the CDR3 is TGTGCCAGTAGTATAGGGGCCTGGGTTCACGAGCAGTACTTC. Translation gives CASSIGAWVHEQYF.

The chain joins TRBV11-1 to TRBJ2-7, with 7 bases fitting TRBD1. V shed 3 bases, J shed 1 base, and the junction held 3 bases outside the gene matches. Germline V gene lookup returns CDR1 SGHAT and CDR2 FQDESV (reference sequence). The CDR3 totals 14 residues. CDR3 sequence (DNA): TGTGCCAGCAGCTTGGGGACAGTATCCTACGAGCAGTACTTC. Translated: CASSLGTVSYEQYF.

The chain recombines TRBV5-1 with TRBJ1-1; the D gene is possibly TRBD1 (5 bases). The CDR3 length is 13 residues. CDR1 and CDR2 from the germline V gene are SGHRS and YFSETQ. The germline V and J ends were trimmed by 4 bases and 8 bases, with 15 bases remaining between them. As DNA, the CDR3 is TGCGCCAGCAGCCCCCCCATGACAGAGGAAGCTTTCTTT. This encodes CASSPPMTEEAFF.

The genes are TRBV19 and TRBJ2-5; D uncertain. V lost 6 bases to trimming and J lost 2 bases, with 10 bases between them. The CDR3 sequence is 13 residues long. Germline CDR1 LNHDA, CDR2 SQIVND (reference sequence). The CDR3 sequence: CASSTAIQETQYF. Written as DNA, the CDR3 is TGTGCCAGTAGCACAGCTATACAAGAGACCCAGTACTTC.

V and J are TRBV29-1 and TRBJ1-3; 8 bases fit TRBD1. V lost 6 bases, J lost 0 bases, and 4 bases stayed unmatched. CDR1 is SQVTM and CDR2 is ANQGSEA in the germline V gene. The CDR3 is 14 residues long. Here the CDR3 DNA reads TGCAGCGTAGATGACAGGGGCTCTGGAAACACCATATATTTT. Protein: CSVDDRGSGNTIYF.

The gene calls are TRBV2 and TRBJ2-1, with 14 bases fitting TRBD2. Germline V gene sequence: CDR1 SNHLY, CDR2 FYNNEI. The J segment lost 6 bases and the V segment lost 0 bases, leaving 7 bases of the junction unmatched. This CDR3 has 18 amino acids. CDR3 coding DNA: TGTGCCAGCAGTGAAGCGATGGGAGGACTAGCGGGAGGCAATGAGCAGTTCTTC. Protein product: CASSEAMGGLAGGNEQFF.

The chain joins TRBV18 to TRBJ2-3, with D possibly matching TRBD1 (7 bases). Germline V gene data show CDR1 as KGHSH and CDR2 as LQKENI. The V end lost 3 bases, the J end lost 4 bases, and 14 bases lay between the germline ends. The CDR3 has 15 amino acids. This CDR3 is CASSPEGARADTQYF. In DNA form, the CDR3 reads TGTGCCAGCTCACCGGAGGGGGCAAGGGCAGATACGCAGTATTTT.

V usage is TRBV30 and J usage is TRBJ2-7; weak D call: TRBD2 (6 bases). CDR3 length: 13 residues. The V end was cut by 4 bases, the J end by 6 bases, with 16 bases between. Germline V gene data show CDR1 as GTSNPN and CDR2 as SVGIG (reference sequence). The CDR3 is CAWTPGTLLEQYF. In DNA form, the CDR3 reads TGTGCCTGGACCCCCGGGACTCTCCTCGAGCAGTACTTC.

The rearrangement links TRBV6-1 to TRBJ1-6; D is uncertain. Trimming left V 4 bases short and J 11 bases short, with 18 bases between. Germline-derived CDR1 and CDR2 are MNHNS and SASEGT. This CDR3 region has 15 residues. The CDR3 protein is CASSGGDLVTTPLHF. For the CDR3, the DNA is TGTGCCAGCAGTGGGGGAGACTTAGTAACGACACCCCTCCACTTT.

The genes are TRBV20-1 and TRBJ2-3; the D is unclear. Germline CDR1 is DFQATT and CDR2 is SNEGSKA (reference sequence). This CDR3 is 10 amino acids long. Between the trimmed V and J ends, which lost 0 bases and 12 bases, there was a span of 7 bases. The CDR3 spells CSARDESQYF. The CDR3 coding sequence is TGCAGTGCTAGAGATGAGTCTCAGTATTTT.

This rearrangement joins TRBV27 to TRBJ1-1; a possible D gene is TRBD1 (5 bases). V was trimmed by 8 bases and J by 12 bases, leaving 22 bases between them. Germline CDR1 is MNHEY and CDR2 is SMNVEV (reference sequence). This CDR3 region has 13 residues. The CDR3 region is CASGDSLSVSPFF. In nucleotides, the CDR3 is TGTGCCAGCGGCGACAGCCTCTCCGTCTCTCCTTTCTTT.

The rearrangement links TRBV21-1 to TRBJ2-7; TRBD2, as called in the table, went unchecked against the DNA. TRBV21-1 is labeled a pseudogene. The CDR3 is 15 residues long. This chain's CDR3 is CASSLVAGASYEQYF. As DNA, the CDR3 is TGTGCCAGCAGCTTAGTAGCGGGGGCCTCGTACGAGCAGTACTTC.

The chain joins TRBV6-5 to TRBJ2-7, with 10 bases fitting TRBD1. The germline CDR1 and CDR2 sequences are MNHEY and SVGAGI. The CDR3 spans 15 residues. V lost 6 bases to trimming and J lost 6 bases; unmatched junction nucleotides: 11. The CDR3 DNA reads TGTGCCAGCAGCCGACCATGGACAGGGGGGGGCGAGCAGTACTTC. It yields the protein CASSRPWTGGGEQYF.

The chain has TRBV7-9 and TRBJ2-7, with 8 bases that match TRBD1. The CDR3 contains 16 residues. J lost 0 bases, V lost 5 bases, and 9 bases had no gene match. The germline CDR1 and CDR2 sequences are SEHNR and FQNEAQ (reference sequence). The DNA of the CDR3 is TGTGCCAGCAGCGCCGGGACAGGTAAAATCTCCTACGAGCAGTACTTC. Its translation: CASSAGTGKISYEQYF. Using reference TRBV7-9 and TRBJ2-7 for the parts outside the CDR3, the full variable domain is DTGVSQNPRHKITKRGQNVTFRCDPISEHNRLYWYRQTLGQGPEFLTYFQNEAQLEKSRLLSDRFSAERPKGSFSTLEIQRTEQGDSAMYLCASSAGTGKISYEQYFGPGTRLTVT.

The chain employs TRBV7-3 and TRBJ2-5; D is perhaps TRBD2 (6 bases). The CDR3 runs 13 residues. Deletions cut 6 bases from V and 9 bases from J, with 17 bases between. The germline gives CDR1 SGHTA, CDR2 FQGTGA. The CDR3 DNA is TGTGCCAGCAGTAAAGGCGGGGCTCAGGCCCAGTACTTC. Its protein is CASSKGGAQAQYF.

DNA for the CDR3: TGTGCCAGCTCACCAATTCAGGGGGCAGGAGAGACCCAGTACTTC. It codes for CASSPIQGAGETQYF. The V gene is TRBV18, the J gene TRBJ2-5, with 8 bases matching TRBD1. Germline CDR1 and CDR2: KGHSH and LQKENI. Losses at the gene ends were 2 bases for V and 4 bases for J; bases not matched to a gene: 6. The length of the CDR3 is 15 residues.

The chain recombines TRBV30 with TRBJ2-5, with TRBD1 identical over 8 bases. Near its end, the DNA agrees better with TRBJ2-7, so the J call may be wrong. This CDR3 contains 14 residues. The germline gives CDR1 GTSNPN, CDR2 SVGIG (reference sequence). The CDR3 DNA sequence: TGTGCCTGGACCCATTCAGGGGGCGGCTACGAGCAGTACTTC. This gives the protein CAWTHSGGGYEQYF.

The chain links TRBV6-5 to TRBJ2-5, with D uncertain. Trimming removed 4 bases at V and 4 bases at J, with 4 bases between. The CDR3 contains 11 residues. Germline CDR1 and CDR2: MNHEY and SVGAGI. In DNA, the CDR3 is TGTGCCAGCAGTTCTATAGAGACCCAGTACTTC. Encoded protein: CASSSIETQYF.

The gene calls are TRBV10-3 and TRBJ2-5; TRBD2 aligns across 16 bases. Germline assignment: CDR1 ENHRY and CDR2 SYGVKD. The CDR3 runs 19 residues. V lost 3 bases to trimming and J lost 2 bases; unmatched junction nucleotides: 9. CDR3 region: CAISEYLGTSGRGQETQYF. The CDR3 DNA follows: TGTGCCATCAGTGAATACCTCGGGACTAGCGGGAGGGGGCAAGAGACCCAGTACTTC.

V is TRBV19 and J is TRBJ2-3; the match to TRBD2 covers 8 bases. Trimming took 6 bases from V and 5 from J; bases not matched to a gene: 7. The CDR3 has 14 amino acids. Germline loops: CDR1 LNHDA, CDR2 SQIVND (reference sequence). The DNA of the CDR3 is TGTGCCAGTAGACCCACGGGGGGGGAAGATACGCAGTATTTT. Translated: CASRPTGGEDTQYF.

The rearrangement links TRBV14 to TRBJ1-6; D is undetermined. V lost 4 bases, J lost 7 bases, and 14 bases lay in between. The CDR3 spans 15 residues. Germline lookup yields CDR1 SGHDN and CDR2 FVKESK. CDR3 DNA: TGTGCCAGCAGCCCACTCCGGGATAGAAATTCACCCCTCCACTTT. As protein: CASSPLRDRNSPLHF.